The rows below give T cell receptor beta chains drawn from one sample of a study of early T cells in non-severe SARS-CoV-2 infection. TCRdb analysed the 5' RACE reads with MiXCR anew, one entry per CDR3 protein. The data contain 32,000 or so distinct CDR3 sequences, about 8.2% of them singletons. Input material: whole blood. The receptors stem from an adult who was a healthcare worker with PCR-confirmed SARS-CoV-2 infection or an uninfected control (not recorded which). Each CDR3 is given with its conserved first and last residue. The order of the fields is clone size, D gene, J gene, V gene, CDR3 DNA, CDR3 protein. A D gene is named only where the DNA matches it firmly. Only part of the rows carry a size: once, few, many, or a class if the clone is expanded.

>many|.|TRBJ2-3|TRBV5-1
TGCGCCAGCAGCTTGGAAGGGAGAGATACGCAGTATTTT
CASSLEGRDTQYF
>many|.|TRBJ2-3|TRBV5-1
TGCGCCAGCAGCCAGGTCTTGGACACAGATACGCAGTATTTT
CASSQVLDTDTQYF
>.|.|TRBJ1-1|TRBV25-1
TGTGCCAGCAGTAATAACCGGAACACTGAAGCTTTCTTT
CASSNNRNTEAFF
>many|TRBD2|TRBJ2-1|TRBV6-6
TGTGCCAGCAGTTACTCGAGTTGGACTAGCGGGGGCCGCTCCTACAATGAGCAGTTCTTC
CASSYSSWTSGGRSYNEQFF
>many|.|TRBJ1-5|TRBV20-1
TGCAGTGCTAGAGGCGGACCGGAGGAGCCCCAGCATTTT
CSARGGPEEPQHF
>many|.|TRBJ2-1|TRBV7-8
TGTGCCAGCAGCTTCGGCGGATCCTACAATGAGCAGTTCTTC
CASSFGGSYNEQFF
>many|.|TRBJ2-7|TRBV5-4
TGTGCCAGCAGCGTACCTAAGACAGGAGGAACCTACGAGCAGTACTTC
CASSVPKTGGTYEQYF
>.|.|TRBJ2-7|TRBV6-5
TGTGCCAGCAGTTACTCACTCGACAGTGCCTACGCGCAGTACTTC
CASSYSLDSAYAQYF
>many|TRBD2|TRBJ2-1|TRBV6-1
TGTGCCAGCAGTGAAGATCCTCTAGCGGGGTGGAATGAGCAGTTCTTC
CASSEDPLAGWNEQFF
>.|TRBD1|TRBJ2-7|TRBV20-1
TGCAGTGCTATTGACCCCGGGACAGGGGCTGACGAGCAGTACTTC
CSAIDPGTGADEQYF
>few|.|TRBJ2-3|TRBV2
TGTGCCAGCAATTTGGGAGATACGCAGTATTTT
CASNLGDTQYF
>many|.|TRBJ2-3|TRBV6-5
TGTGCCAGCAGTGATGACAGCACAGATACGCAGTATTTT
CASSDDSTDTQYF
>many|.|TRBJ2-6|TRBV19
TGTGCCAGTAGTATAGGAACAGGCCGCTCTGGGGCCAACGTCCTGACTTTC
CASSIGTGRSGANVLTF
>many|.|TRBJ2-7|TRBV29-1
TGCAGCGTTGCCGGCTCCACGAGCTCCTACGAGCAGTACTTC
CSVAGSTSSYEQYF
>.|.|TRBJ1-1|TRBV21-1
TGTGCCAGCAGCACCCCCATCGAAGAGGGAGTTCGCACTGAAGCTTTCTTT
CASSTPIEEGVRTEAFF
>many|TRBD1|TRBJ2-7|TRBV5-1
TGCGCCAGCAGACAGGGGAACTACGAGCAGTACTTC
CASRQGNYEQYF
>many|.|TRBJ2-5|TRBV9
TGTGCCAGCAGCGTAGGGCGAGGGTTCCAAGAGACCCAGTACTTC
CASSVGRGFQETQYF
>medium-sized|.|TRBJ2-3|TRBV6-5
TGTGCCAGCAGTTACGGGACGGGGGTAATGGGAGATACGCAGTATTTT
CASSYGTGVMGDTQYF
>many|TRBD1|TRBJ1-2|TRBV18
TGTGCCAGCTCACAAGCCGGGACAGGGTCTAACTATGGCTACACCTTC
CASSQAGTGSNYGYTF
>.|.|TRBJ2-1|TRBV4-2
TGTGCCAGCAGCCAAGATCGAGGTGACAATGAGCAGTTCTTC
CASSQDRGDNEQFF
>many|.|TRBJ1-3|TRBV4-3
TGCGCCAGCAGCCAAGTGGGACAAACGCGTGGAAACACCATATATTTT
CASSQVGQTRGNTIYF
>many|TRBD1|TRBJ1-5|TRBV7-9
TGTGCCAGCAGCTCCCAGGGGGTTCGAGATAATCAGCCCCAGCATTTT
CASSSQGVRDNQPQHF
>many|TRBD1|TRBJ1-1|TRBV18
TGTGCCAGCTCACCTCTAGGGGGCTATATGACTGAAGCTTTCTTT
CASSPLGGYMTEAFF
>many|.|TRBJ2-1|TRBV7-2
TGTGCCAGCAGCTCCTCCGGGAGATACAATGAGCAGTTCTTC
CASSSSGRYNEQFF
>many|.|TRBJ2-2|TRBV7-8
TGTGCCAGCAGCTCTCTAGTGCGGAACACCGGGGAGCTGTTTTTT
CASSSLVRNTGELFF
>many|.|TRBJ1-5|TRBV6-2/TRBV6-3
TGTGCCAGCAGTTTTCAAGGATTCAATCAGCCCCAGCATTTT
CASSFQGFNQPQHF
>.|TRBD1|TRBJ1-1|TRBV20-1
TGCAGTGCTAGCAGGGGGCAGAGCACTGAAGCTTTCTTT
CSASRGQSTEAFF
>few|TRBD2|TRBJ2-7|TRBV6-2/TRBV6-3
TGTGCCAGCAGAACTAGCGGGAAGAGCCCCTACGAGCAGTACTTC
CASRTSGKSPYEQYF
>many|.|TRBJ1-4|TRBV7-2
TGTGCCAGAGTAGAGAGGGAAAAACTGTTTTTT
CARVEREKLFF
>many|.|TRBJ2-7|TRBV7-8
TGTGCCAGCAGCGTCCCCCCCGGAGGAGCGAGCTACGAGCAGTACTTC
CASSVPPGGASYEQYF